This T cell receptor beta chain comes out of a study of blood T cell repertoires in COVID-19. Study overall: PBMCs, B-cell-depleted T cells, or T cells provided the cDNA or gDNA that made up the material.

CDR3 length: 16 residues. Germline assignment: CDR1 MNHNY and CDR2 SVGAGI (reference sequence). V was pared by 6 bases and J by 7 bases, with 15 bases of the junction left unmatched. The protocol was immunoSEQ multiplex PCR, while the TCRdb copy is restricted to in-frame clones and leaves out a portion. The sample carries about 220,000 clones, approximately 83% recorded once. Adults between roughly 18 and 89 years of age took part from 24 US areas. Recovered Cohort 3 donors showed two negative PCRs, clearance, or symptom resolution. The sequenced material came from PBMCs or T cells enriched from blood (not recorded which). The chain uses TRBV6-6 and TRBJ2-1, with TRBD1 matching 7 bases. This receptor was obtained from a woman aged 60-75 years who had recovered from COVID-19. DNA for the CDR3: TGTGCCAGCAGATCCGTACAGGGGACCTTCGGGAATGAGCAGTTCTTC. Translating gives CASRSVQGTFGNEQFF.